The rows below give T cell receptor beta chains drawn from one sample of a study of T cell repertoires in cytomegalovirus infection. TCRdb re-called the reads with MiXCR, one entry per CDR3 protein. The sample consists of some 800,000 distinct CDR3 sequences, 30% to 35% of them appearing once. These receptors have no known antigen. The specimen was cultured CD8+ T cells from PBMCs, collected from culture after CMV antigen stimulation. These receptors all stem from a human donor in good health (CMV status not recorded). Some clones in this sample may be carry-over from other donors' samples. Each CDR3 is given with its conserved first and last residue. A D gene is named only where the DNA matches it firmly. The listing skips clone size in some rows; elsewhere it reads once, few, many or a size class.

CDR3 protein,CDR3 DNA,J gene,clone size,D gene,V gene
CSARDRSDSRFYNEQFF,TGCAGTGCTAGAGATCGGTCAGACTCCCGTTTCTACAATGAGCAGTTCTTC,TRBJ2-1,.,.,TRBV20-1
CASIPAEDRGLCRGSNQPQHF,TGTGCCAGCATCCCCGCCGAGGACAGGGGCCTCTGCCGAGGCAGCAATCAGCCCCAGCATTTT,TRBJ1-5,few,TRBD1,TRBV7-3
CASSIWDRGAEAFF,TGTGCCAGTAGTATCTGGGACAGAGGAGCTGAAGCTTTCTTT,TRBJ1-1,few,TRBD1,TRBV19
CASSRDKVQETQYF,TGTGCCAGCAGCCGAGACAAGGTCCAAGAGACCCAGTACTTC,TRBJ2-5,.,.,TRBV7-9
CSAPRENTEAFF,TGCAGTGCGCCCAGGGAGAACACTGAAGCTTTCTTT,TRBJ1-1,few,.,TRBV20-1
CASTGQGNTEAFF,TGTGCCAGCACCGGACAGGGGAACACTGAAGCTTTCTTT,TRBJ1-1,many,TRBD1,TRBV27
CANSLYQGRYTEAFF,TGCGCCAACAGCCTTTATCAGGGGCGATACACTGAAGCTTTCTTT,TRBJ1-1,.,.,TRBV5-1
CASSLGIGADVRGGMNEQFF,TGTGCCAGCAGCTTAGGTATTGGTGCAGACGTGCGGGGGGGCATGAATGAGCAGTTCTTC,TRBJ2-1,many,TRBD2,TRBV7-6
CASSPPAGSAKLFF,TGTGCCAGCTCCCCACCGGCAGGGTCGGCAAAACTGTTTTTT,TRBJ1-4,.,.,TRBV18
CASSYTGLSGYTF,TGTGCCAGCAGTTACACAGGGCTTTCTGGCTACACCTTC,TRBJ1-2,.,.,TRBV6-2/TRBV6-3
CASSLLRDSGQQETQYF,TGTGCCAGCAGCTTATTAAGGGATTCGGGACAGCAAGAGACCCAGTACTTC,TRBJ2-5,many,TRBD1,TRBV7-2
CASTSPGTRNTGELFF,TGTGCCAGCACCAGTCCCGGGACAAGAAACACCGGGGAGCTGTTTTTT,TRBJ2-2,few,.,TRBV7-9
CASSLAGHVFYNEQFF,TGTGCCAGCAGCTTAGCTGGGCATGTGTTTTACAATGAGCAGTTCTTC,TRBJ2-1,.,.,TRBV7-6
CASNDGEGYGYTF,TGTGCCAGCAACGACGGTGAGGGCTATGGCTACACCTTC,TRBJ1-2,.,.,TRBV12-3/TRBV12-4
CASSIEGVNAESFF,TGTGCCAGCAGCATAGAAGGAGTAAACGCTGAATCTTTCTTT,TRBJ1-1,.,.,TRBV7-8
CASSADRWPDSNQPQHF,TGTGCCAGCAGCGCCGACAGGTGGCCGGATAGCAATCAGCCCCAGCATTTT,TRBJ1-5,.,.,TRBV7-2
CASSEAQLTTDIMNTEAFF,TGTGCCAGCAGTGAAGCTCAACTTACGACGGACATAATGAACACTGAAGCTTTCTTT,TRBJ1-1,few,.,TRBV6-1
CSASRPGTGAYNEQFF,TGCAGTGCTAGCCGCCCCGGGACAGGGGCGTACAATGAGCAGTTCTTC,TRBJ2-1,.,TRBD1,TRBV20-1
CASSLASWGEQFF,TGTGCCAGCAGTTTGGCCAGTTGGGGCGAGCAGTTCTTC,TRBJ2-1,.,.,TRBV27
CASSYRRQGMNTEAFF,TGTGCCAGCAGTTACCGCAGACAGGGTATGAACACTGAAGCTTTCTTT,TRBJ1-1,.,TRBD1,TRBV6-2/TRBV6-3
CASSLRLADEQFF,TGCGCCAGCAGCTTGAGACTAGCCGATGAGCAGTTCTTC,TRBJ2-1,.,TRBD2,TRBV5-1
CASSYGQYSYEQYF,TGTGCCAGCAGTTACGGGCAATACTCCTACGAGCAGTACTTC,TRBJ2-7,few,.,TRBV6-6
CASSIRIWQGASYEQYF,TGTGCCAGTAGTATCCGGATATGGCAGGGGGCTTCCTACGAGCAGTACTTC,TRBJ2-7,.,TRBD1,TRBV19
CASTTNNEQFF,TGTGCCAGCACGACTAACAATGAGCAGTTCTTC,TRBJ2-1,few,.,TRBV2
CASSAKPLPGTGTDTQYF,TGTGCCAGCAGCGCCAAGCCCCTTCCAGGCACAGGGACAGATACGCAGTATTTT,TRBJ2-3,.,.,TRBV9
CTGGSTNEKLFF,TGTACAGGGGGTTCAACTAATGAAAAACTGTTTTTT,TRBJ1-4,.,TRBD1,TRBV7-9
CASSLKFLFPDTQYF,TGTGCCAGCAGTTTAAAATTCCTATTTCCAGATACGCAGTATTTT,TRBJ2-3,few,.,TRBV27
CASRVRMNTEAFF,TGTGCCAGCCGCGTTCGAATGAACACTGAAGCTTTCTTT,TRBJ1-1,.,.,TRBV19
CASSLSGFTYNEQFF,TGTGCCAGCAGCTTATCAGGGTTCACCTACAATGAGCAGTTCTTC,TRBJ2-1,few,.,TRBV7-3
CASSGFDLETQYF,TGTGCCAGTAGTGGATTTGATTTAGAGACCCAGTACTTC,TRBJ2-5,.,.,TRBV19
CASSPTGNLGTDTQYF,TGTGCCAGCAGTCCTACTGGAAATTTGGGCACAGATACGCAGTATTTT,TRBJ2-3,.,.,TRBV7-9